This T cell receptor beta chain emerged from a study of T-cell memory formation after mild COVID-19. Points from the study as a whole: Later expanders leaned CD4+, whereas day 15 to 85 contracting clones were balanced CD4/CD8. Cross-reactive memory appears to have joined, as suggested by some responding clones showing up in pre-infection memory.

A word on this clonotype: Its antigen is unidentified.

Trimming pared 3 bases from V and 6 bases from J, leaving 5 bases between. The V gene's germline CDR1 is MGHDK and CDR2 SYGVNS. The CDR3 totals 11 residues. Constant-segment primers and 5'RACE yielded cDNA libraries for TCR alpha and TCR beta, each carrying sample barcodes and UMIs. TCRdb recomputed calls from the 5' RACE reads with MiXCR, one row per CDR3 protein. This sample carries about 500,000 distinct CDR3 sequences, roughly 21% of them seen once, and the ten largest clones take about 12%. This receptor was identified in an adult woman who had mild COVID-19 (a few samples of this study predate the infection). Cell type and time point are not known. The chain has TRBV25-1 and TRBJ1-1; D gene unclear. The sample consisted of PBMCs or a T cell subset sorted from them (not recorded which). The CDR3 spells CASSDPSEAFF. CDR3 bases: TGTGCCAGCAGTGACCCATCTGAAGCTTTCTTT.